Below, one T cell receptor beta chain is given with its context. The sample originates from a study of OX40 agonist ivuxolimab in advanced cancers. Only in-frame clones appear in the TCRdb table, and some are missing; sequencing was by immunoSEQ multiplex PCR. The sample lists more than 55,000 clones; nearly 95% were seen once. The CDR3 has 15 amino acids. Per the germline V gene, CDR1 is SNHLY and CDR2 is FYNNEI. The trim removed 4 bases at V and 6 bases at J, leaving 10 bases unmatched. This chain links TRBV2 with TRBJ1-1; TRBD1 matches at 8 bases. The sample consisted of CD4+ or CD8+ T cells sorted from blood, taken in a trial of the OX40 agonist ivuxolimab. The origin of this receptor is an adult with an advanced solid tumor such as melanoma, head and neck, liver or kidney cancer. DNA for the CDR3: TGTGCCAGCAGTGCCTATTCGGACAGGGACGCTGAAGCTTTCTTT. Amino acids: CASSAYSDRDAEAFF.